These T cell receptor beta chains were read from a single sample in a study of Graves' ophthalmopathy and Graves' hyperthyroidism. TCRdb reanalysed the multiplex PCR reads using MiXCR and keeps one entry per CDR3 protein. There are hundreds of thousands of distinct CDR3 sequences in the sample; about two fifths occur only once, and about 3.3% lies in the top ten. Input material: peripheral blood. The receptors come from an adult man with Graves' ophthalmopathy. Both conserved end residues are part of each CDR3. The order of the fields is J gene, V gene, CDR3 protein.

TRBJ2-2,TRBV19,CASAGRAGTGELFF
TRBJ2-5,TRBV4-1,CASSPWRSAETQYF
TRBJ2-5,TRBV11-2,CASSFARAGIPSETQYF
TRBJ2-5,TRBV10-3,CAIRATVIGRSASGRAIQETQYF
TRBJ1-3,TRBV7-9,CASSSRLAANTIYF
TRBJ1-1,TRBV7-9,CASSFGGGLSLNTEAFF
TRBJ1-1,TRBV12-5,CASGLVLGSRHTEAFF
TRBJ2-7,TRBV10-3,CAISPPRDRGSQQYF
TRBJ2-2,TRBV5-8,CASSPHPGQGSGELFF
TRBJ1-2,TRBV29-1,CSSPGTGQGYTF
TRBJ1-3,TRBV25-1,CAWSVDTGNTIYF
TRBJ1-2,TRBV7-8,CASSIPGQGTYTF
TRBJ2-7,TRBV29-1,CSVEDRAGGTYEQYF
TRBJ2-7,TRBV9,CASSQHGRGGYEQYF
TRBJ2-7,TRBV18,CASSTGQDGAYEQYF
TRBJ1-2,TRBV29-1,CSWGTGPTNYGYTF
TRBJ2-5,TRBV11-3,CASSLAGCETQYF
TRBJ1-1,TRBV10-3,CAIRPGQGSTEAFF
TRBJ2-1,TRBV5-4,CASSTGDPYNEQFF
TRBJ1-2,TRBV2,CASRGGFRYGYTF
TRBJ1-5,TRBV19,CASSQAYSNQPQHF
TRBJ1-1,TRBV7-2,CASSLAKGGNRGQWKAFF
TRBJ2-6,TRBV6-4,CASSDRGSGANVLTF
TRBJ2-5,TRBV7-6,CASSWLVPGRETQYF
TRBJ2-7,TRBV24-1,CATSAGESYEQYF
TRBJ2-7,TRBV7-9,CASSGGVTYEQYF
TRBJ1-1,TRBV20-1,CSARDPSSGTAFNTEAFF
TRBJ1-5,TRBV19,CASSIMTGYSNQPQHF
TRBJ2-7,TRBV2,CASKGGSSYEQYF
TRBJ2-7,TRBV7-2,CASSLDSPEQYF
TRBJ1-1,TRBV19,CASSLDYRGNTEAFF
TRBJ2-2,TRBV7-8,CASSSRGPGADTGELFF
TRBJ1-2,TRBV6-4,CASSDPGDRPGDYGYTF
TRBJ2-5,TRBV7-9,CASSSEAPGYF
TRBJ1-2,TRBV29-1,CSVEDQGQRDYGYTF
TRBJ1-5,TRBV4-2,CASSQEQNVNQPQHF
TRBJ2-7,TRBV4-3,CASSQDPRQFYEQYF
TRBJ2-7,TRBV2,CASRITAYEQYF
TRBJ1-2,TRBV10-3,CAIRTEHSGSGGYTF
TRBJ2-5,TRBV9,CASSDSGGRSQYF
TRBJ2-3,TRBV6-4,CASSPKTSGGADTQYF
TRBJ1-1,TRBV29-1,CSLPTVNTEAFF
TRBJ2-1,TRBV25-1,CASSEHRPLSYNEQFF
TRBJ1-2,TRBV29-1,CSVDREGYTF
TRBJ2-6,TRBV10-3,CAISEVVAGANVLTF
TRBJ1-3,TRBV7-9,CASSFGPSNTIYF
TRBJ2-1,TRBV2,CASSENGGNTYNEQFF
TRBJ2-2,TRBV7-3,CASSPGVVGNTGELFF
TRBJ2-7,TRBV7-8,CAHGGLAGSSYEQYF
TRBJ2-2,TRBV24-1,CATSSGFGELFF
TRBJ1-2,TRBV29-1,CSVEAQGARGYTF
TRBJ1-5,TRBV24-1,CATTFGPQHF
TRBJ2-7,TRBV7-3,CASRDRSSYEQYF
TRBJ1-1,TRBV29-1,CSAWAGNTEAFF
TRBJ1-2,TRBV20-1,CSARGQGVYGYTF
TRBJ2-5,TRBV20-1,CSAREGGWGPVETQYF
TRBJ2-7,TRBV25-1,CASSDLAGQGYEQYF
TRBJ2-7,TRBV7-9,CASSLGQARSYEQYF
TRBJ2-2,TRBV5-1,CASSLGQSTGELFF
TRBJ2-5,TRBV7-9,CASSKDSRGETQYF